These 25 T cell receptor beta chains were all obtained from the same sample, sequenced in a study of cytomegalovirus exposure and HLA in healthy donors. PCR employed 60 Vbeta and 13 Jbeta primers. Method: immunoSEQ multiplex PCR; TCRdb's copy keeps in-frame clones and lacks some. Of around 200,000 clones detected, over 70% appear once; the ten largest clones hold 3% to 4.5%. The specimen was PBMCs. These TCRs come from a woman aged 55-69 years in good health and CMV-seropositive.

The chain joins TRBV6-5 to TRBJ2-1; no firm D call. The CDR3 runs to 14 residues. Germline V lookup: CDR1 MNHEY, CDR2 SVGAGI. V was trimmed by 2 bases and J by 6 bases, leaving 11 bases between them. The CDR3 DNA reads as TGTGCCAGCAGTTACGTCCGCACCAGCAATGAGCAGTTCTTC. Translation: CASSYVRTSNEQFF.

The rearrangement links TRBV6-5 to TRBJ2-5, with TRBD2 identical over 11 bases. This CDR3 comprises 16 residues. CDR1 is MNHEY and CDR2 is SVGAGI in the germline V gene. The V gene end was trimmed by 0 bases and the J gene end by 9 bases; junction bases not matched to a gene: 9. In DNA form, the CDR3 reads TGTGCCAGCAGTTACTCGTCAACTAGCGGGGGCGTGGCCCAGTACTTC. Amino acids: CASSYSSTSGGVAQYF.

There are a few counts of this clone. This rearrangement joins TRBV19 to TRBJ2-2; TRBD1 matches 9 bases. Unmatched junction bases numbered 5, after V lost 3 bases and J lost 6 bases. The CDR3 runs 15 residues. CDR1 is LNHDA, CDR2 SQIVND, per germline (reference sequence). CDR3 residues: CASSIEQGAAGELFF. CDR3 DNA sequence: TGTGCCAGTAGTATCGAACAGGGGGCGGCCGGGGAGCTGTTTTTT. Variable domain in full (rest from reference TRBV19 and TRBJ2-2): DGGITQSPKYLFRKEGQNVTLSCEQNLNHDAMYWYRQDPGQGLRLIYYSQIVNDFQKGDIAEGYSVSREKKESFPLTVTSAQKNPTAFYLCASSIEQGAAGELFFGEGSRLTVL.

The DNA of the CDR3 is TGTGCCAGCAGCGGGACTAGCGGGATTTCCTACAATGAGCAGTTCTTC. It yields the protein CASSGTSGISYNEQFF. The genes are TRBV28 and TRBJ2-1, with 13 bases fitting TRBD2. CDR1 MDHEN and CDR2 SYDVKM come from the germline V gene. The CDR3 runs 16 residues. Unmatched junction bases numbered 3, after V lost 6 bases and J lost 1 base.

A single count supports this clone. The chain links TRBV6-5 to TRBJ2-3; the match to TRBD2 covers 7 bases. The CDR3 consists of 13 residues. After removal of 7 bases from V and 4 bases from J, the junction contained 5 bases not matched to a gene. Germline V gene data show CDR1 as MNHEY and CDR2 as SVGAGI. This CDR3 is CASNPGRADTQYF. The CDR3 region has the DNA TGTGCCAGCAACCCGGGGAGGGCAGATACGCAGTATTTT.

For this clone: The DNA is left out, because the CDR3 cannot be placed on it with certainty; the CDR3 is given as TCRdb lists it. Here the CDR3 reads CASSVGLGAWPQHF. The chain joins TRBV21-1 to TRBJ1-5. TRBV21-1 is annotated as a pseudogene. Termini included, the CDR3 measures 14 amino acids.

Concerning this clone itself: A junction boundary mismatches the germline segment, possibly from a read error. The chain links TRBV7-8 to TRBJ2-5; 8 positions match TRBD1. Germline assignment: CDR1 SGHVS and CDR2 FQNEAQ. This CDR3 region has 14 residues. In DNA form, the CDR3 reads TGTGCCAGCAGCTTGACAGGGGCCCAAGAGGCCCAGTACTTC. It encodes CASSLTGAQEAQYF. The full variable domain, in which reference TRBV7-8 and TRBJ2-5 provide the parts outside the CDR3, is GAGVSQSPRYKVAKRGQDVALRCDPISGHVSLFWYQQALGQGPEFLTYFQNEAQLDKSGLPSDRFFAERPEGSVSTLKIQRTQQEDSAVYLCASSLTGAQEAQYFGPGTRLLVL.

The chain links TRBV28 to TRBJ1-5; D uncertain. This CDR3 region has 15 residues. V dropped 1 base and J dropped 0 bases, with 7 bases sitting between them. Germline V CDR1 and CDR2: MDHEN, SYDVKM. Here the CDR3 reads CASSLYDNSNQPQHF. CDR3 coding DNA: TGTGCCAGCAGTTTATACGACAATAGCAATCAGCCCCAGCATTTT.

The chain carries TRBV7-2 and TRBJ1-2, with TRBD1 matching 8 bases. CDR1 and CDR2 (germline): SGHTA, FQGNSA. The CDR3 has 13 amino acids. The V and J ends lost 5 bases and 7 bases, in that order; junction bases with no gene match: 6. The CDR3 DNA reads TGTGCCAGCAGCCCAGCGACAGGGGTTGGCTACACCTTC. This codes for CASSPATGVGYTF.

This chain connects TRBV6-6 to TRBJ2-1; no firm D call. CDR3 length: 13 residues. Germline V gene lookup returns CDR1 MNHNY and CDR2 SVGAGI (reference sequence). V dropped 4 bases and J dropped 9 bases, with 13 bases sitting between them. In DNA, the CDR3 is TGTGCCAGCAGTTCCCCAGCGAACACTGAGCAGTTCTTC. Its translation is CASSSPANTEQFF.

This chain uses TRBV19 with TRBJ1-2, with a possible D match to TRBD1 (6 bases). CDR1 is LNHDA, CDR2 SQIVND, per germline (reference sequence). Deletions cut 4 bases from V and 4 bases from J, with 10 bases between. The CDR3 runs to 13 residues. The CDR3 region has the DNA TGTGCCAGTAGTACTGGACAGTCCTATGGCTACACCTTC. This encodes CASSTGQSYGYTF. The full variable domain, with the rest looked up from reference TRBV19 and TRBJ1-2, is DGGITQSPKYLFRKEGQNVTLSCEQNLNHDAMYWYRQDPGQGLRLIYYSQIVNDFQKGDIAEGYSVSREKKESFPLTVTSAQKNPTAFYLCASSTGQSYGYTFGSGTRLTVV.

The chain couples TRBV7-2 to TRBJ2-7; D perhaps matches TRBD1 (6 bases). CDR1 is SGHTA and CDR2 is FQGNSA in the germline V gene. Trimming took 5 bases from V and 0 from J, leaving 14 bases between them. The CDR3 length is 15 residues. The CDR3 is CASSPDSPSSYEQYF. The CDR3 DNA reads as TGTGCCAGCAGCCCGGACAGCCCGAGCTCCTACGAGCAGTACTTC.

As regards this clone: Its ends do not fully match the called genes, so a read error is possible. The gene calls are TRBV18 and TRBJ2-6; tentatively, D is TRBD1 (5 bases). Germline CDR1 KGHSH, CDR2 LQKENI. The CDR3 runs to 14 residues. CDR3 DNA: TGTGCCAGCTCATCCGGTGCTGGGGCCAACGGCCTGACTTTC. Amino acid sequence: CASSSGAGANGLTF.

This clone turned up a few times. The chain has TRBV30 and TRBJ1-1, with a tentative D call TRBD1 (6 bases). V shed 0 bases and J shed 0 bases, with 11 bases lying between them. This CDR3 is built from 15 residues. Germline V CDR1 and CDR2: GTSNPN, SVGIG (reference sequence). CDR3 nucleotide sequence: TGTGCCTGGAGTGTAGGGGGGGTCCTGAACACTGAAGCTTTCTTT. Protein product: CAWSVGGVLNTEAFF.

This clone was seen once. V and J are TRBV5-4 and TRBJ2-1, with D maybe TRBD2 (6 bases). CDR3 length: 15 amino acids. V lost 4 bases and J 6 bases, leaving 17 bases between the germline ends. Germline lookup yields CDR1 SGHNT and CDR2 YYREEE (reference sequence). The DNA for the CDR3 is TGTGCCAGCAGCCCGGGCAGGAGGGCCCTCAATGAGCAGTTCTTC. It codes for CASSPGRRALNEQFF.

The genes are TRBV28 and TRBJ2-5; weak D call: TRBD1 (6 bases). Per germline, CDR1 MDHEN and CDR2 SYDVKM. This CDR3 comprises 11 residues. V was shortened by 7 bases and J by 6 bases, with 9 bases between the two germline ends. Here the CDR3 reads CASTTGQTQYF. The CDR3 DNA is TGTGCCAGCACGACAGGACAGACCCAGTACTTC.

J is TRBJ2-7 and V is TRBV27; 10 bases align to TRBD1. The length of the CDR3 is 16 residues. Germline CDR1 reads MNHEY; CDR2 reads SMNVEV (reference sequence). Trimming cost V 1 base and J 6 bases; bases outside gene matches: 9. The chain's CDR3 is CASSLLGTGAPSEQYF. The CDR3 nucleotides read TGTGCCAGCAGTTTATTGGGGACAGGGGCCCCCAGCGAGCAGTACTTC.

The chain employs TRBV7-3 and TRBJ2-1; 12 positions agree with TRBD2. The CDR3 is 15 amino acids. J lost 10 bases, V lost 6 bases, and 10 bases had no gene match. Germline V lookup: CDR1 SGHTA, CDR2 FQGTGA. This CDR3 reads CASSPGTSGLGEQFF. The CDR3 DNA reads as TGTGCCAGCAGTCCCGGGACTAGCGGGCTGGGGGAGCAGTTCTTC. Combining the CDR3 with reference TRBV7-3 and TRBJ2-1 gives the whole variable domain GAGVSQTPSNKVTEKGKYVELRCDPISGHTALYWYRQSLGQGPEFLIYFQGTGAADDSGLPNDRFFAVRPEGSVSTLKIQRTERGDSAVYLCASSPGTSGLGEQFFGPGTRLTVL.

The V call is TRBV4-1, the J call TRBJ1-6, with TRBD1 identical over 7 bases. This CDR3 contains 13 residues. CDR1 is MGHRA and CDR2 is YSYEKL in the germline V gene. The V gene end was trimmed by 4 bases and the J gene end by 10 bases; junction bases not matched to a gene: 4. The CDR3 loop reads CASSPQGNSPLHF. CDR3 in DNA: TGCGCCAGCAGCCCACAGGGGAACTCACCCCTCCACTTT.

The chain has TRBV5-1 and TRBJ2-3, with TRBD2 identical over 8 bases. The V gene end was trimmed by 0 bases and the J gene end by 5 bases; junction bases not matched to a gene: 2. The CDR3 runs 14 residues. Germline assignment: CDR1 SGHRS and CDR2 YFSETQ. Here the CDR3 reads CASSLDGGVDTQYF. The CDR3 nucleotides are TGCGCCAGCAGCTTGGACGGGGGGGTAGATACGCAGTATTTT.

This chain connects TRBV27 to TRBJ2-1, with 9 bases matching TRBD2. The germline V gene encodes CDR1 MNHEY and CDR2 SMNVEV (reference sequence). This CDR3 is built from 15 residues. The ends lost 6 bases at V and 9 bases at J; junction bases unmatched: 12. The CDR3 bases are TGTGCCAGCAGGGAGGGACTAGCTCGTCACGGTGAGCAGTTCTTC. Translated: CASREGLARHGEQFF.

In this sample, this clone turned up a few times. The chain links TRBV28 to TRBJ2-1, with 8 bases aligning to TRBD2. The CDR3 length is 15 residues. From germline, CDR1 is MDHEN and CDR2 SYDVKM. The junction had 10 bases not matched to a gene; V was cut back by 5 bases and J by 7 bases. Written as DNA, the CDR3 is TGTGCCAGCAGTACAAGCGGGAGAGGTAGTAATGAGCAGTTCTTC. Translating it yields CASSTSGRGSNEQFF.

The chain couples TRBV2 to TRBJ1-1, with 7 nucleotides matching TRBD1. There are 15 residues in the CDR3. V shed 2 bases, J shed 0 bases, and the junction held 3 bases outside the gene matches. Germline V gives CDR1 SNHLY, CDR2 FYNNEI. This CDR3 reads CASSEQGGMNTEAFF. CDR3 nucleotide sequence: TGTGCCAGCAGTGAACAGGGGGGAATGAACACTGAAGCTTTCTTT.

The chain recombines TRBV2 with TRBJ1-5, with D hard to call. This CDR3 has 16 amino acids. Germline CDR1 SNHLY, CDR2 FYNNEI. V dropped 2 bases and J dropped 1 base, with 12 bases sitting between them. The CDR3 spells CASSERARRSNQPQHF. The CDR3 DNA reads as TGTGCCAGCAGTGAAAGGGCCAGGAGGAGCAATCAGCCCCAGCATTTT.

The chain joins TRBV2 to TRBJ2-3; 8 nucleotides align to TRBD1. From germline, CDR1 is SNHLY and CDR2 FYNNEI. The CDR3 has 15 residues. Trimming at V came to 4 bases and at J to 1 base, leaving 4 bases not matched to a gene. This chain's CDR3 is CASSVQGGGTDTQYF. The CDR3, as DNA: TGTGCCAGCAGTGTACAGGGGGGCGGCACAGATACGCAGTATTTT.